This T cell receptor (beta chain) was identified in a study of cytotoxic CD8 clonotypes in ibrutinib-treated CLL (dated by TCRdb to the early 2020s). Describing the broader study: The cohort included more than 14 treatment-naive and some twelve relapsed/refractory patients; 17 were IGHV unmutated. Longitudinal samples were obtainable from about 30% of the roughly 90 participants in the trial. Every remission and progressive disease sample was obtained while ibrutinib was still being received by the patients. Cryopreserved peripheral blood mononuclear cells were obtained prior to treatment, at the time of response, and at either disease progression or sustained remission. Samples at response were collected after a median of roughly twelve months of treatment, with a range of about 6 to 40 months. On average, each sample yielded about 260,000 productive templates and 85,000 to 95,000 productive rearrangements. Partial responses were observed in about 24 patients and complete responses in 2; after a median follow-up of around 64 months, remission was maintained in approximately 14 patients and progression was observed in approximately 12.

The goal of deep resolution MiSeq sequencing was a depth between 1 in 1 million and 1 in 200,000 T cells, and coverage averaged 10x per clonotype. The immunoSEQ hsTCRB Kit was used to generate the TCR beta libraries. Concerning the study's data processing: Data were analyzed with ImmunoSEQ Data Assistant and ImmunoSEQ Analyzer, with V, D and J genes assigned per IMGT definitions. Clonality, which ranges from 0 to 1, was calculated by subtracting the normalized Shannon entropy of productive rearrangement frequencies from one. Public clonotype analysis was restricted to overrepresented clonotypes comprising at least 0.05% of each patient's repertoire. More than ten repertoires from age-matched healthy donors, obtained from immuneACCESS, served as clonality controls. The table was pulled from immuneACCESS by TCRdb, which kept in-frame rearrangements only. Such tables lose some clones; where checked, under half of the loss comes from unresolved V genes, and the rest has no known cause. The D gene and trimming were derived from the DNA, and the V and J assignments and clone size from that table. Counted in this sample were more than 150,000 clones; about two thirds of them appeared once. The ten largest clonotypes hold under 15% of the sample.

The time point label for this specimen denotes: around 25 months on ibrutinib. About 2 micrograms of genomic DNA were extracted from cryopreserved PBMCs for TCR beta library preparation. Longitudinal blood samples from CLL patients on ibrutinib monotherapy underwent high-throughput TCR beta sequencing. The patients took part in an open-label, single-center phase 2 trial of ibrutinib monotherapy. V loses 2 bases, J loses 2 bases, and the germline ends lie 27 bases apart. The cysteine opens and the phenylalanine closes a CDR3 of 19 amino acids. Only CDR3 DNA is held: 57 bases, read in frame from base 1. Reading the germline V gene (reference sequence) gives CDR1 GTSNPN and CDR2 SVGIG. With respect to this clone: Its antigen has not been determined. One base away there is no much larger clone; base qualities are not given.

Findings and caveats that apply to the study as a whole: Clonality increased at ibrutinib response, stayed stable in sustained remission, and fell back toward baseline at progression. Public clonotypes were rare and either shrank or stayed stable during treatment, and the rise in clonality at ibrutinib response reflected expansion of private clonotypes. At baseline, clonality was higher than in age-matched healthy donors and showed a strong correlation with circulating CD8+ T-cell counts. Sampling times were not matched between sustained-remission and progressing patients, and lymph node repertoires were not studied.

The source material was PBMCs, sampled after 24 months of ibrutinib treatment. The sequence came from a human donor with chronic lymphocytic leukemia. The chain joins TRBV30 to TRBJ2-5, with the D assignment possibly TRBD1 or TRBD2, given 5 matching bases for each. The DNA sequence follows: TGTGCCTGGAGTCCTAAAACCCCTGCAGGAGATGGGGGACAAGAGACCCAGTACTTC. It is translated as CAWSPKTPAGDGGQETQYF.